The present T cell receptor beta chain was sequenced within a study of blood T cells in healthy people across ages. With a J-beta primer mix and a sample-barcoded 5' primer, a second PCR ran about 7 to 12 cycles. A single record per CDR3 protein comes from TCRdb applying MiXCR to the 5' RACE reads. Of about 580,000 distinct CDR3 sequences listed, roughly 48% were seen once; the top ten hold about 26%. This CDR3 comprises 14 residues. Looked up from germline, CDR1 is SGHTA and CDR2 is FQGNSA. Trimming removed 3 bases from V and 12 bases from J, with 18 bases in between. A note on this clonotype: Its target is not known.

Regarding the study as a whole: TCR beta diversity tracked closely with naive T cell percentage. Roughly linear age-related decline in beta diversity appeared, significant by age around 40. In long-lived donors, naive CD4+ cell counts and diversity exceeded those of aged donors.

This chain joins TRBV7-2 and TRBJ2-1; D call uncertain. Sequencing was performed on blood. This TCR was recovered from an elderly man in good health. This CDR3 reads CASSFNPNLGGQFF. The CDR3 DNA follows: TGTGCCAGCAGCTTTAACCCCAATTTGGGTGGGCAGTTCTTC. The variable domain in full, completed from reference TRBV7-2 and TRBJ2-1, reads GAGVSQSPSNKVTEKGKDVELRCDPISGHTALYWYRQSLGQGLEFLIYFQGNSAPDKSGLPSDRFSAERTGGSVSTLTIQRTQQEDSAVYLCASSFNPNLGGQFFGPGTRLTVL.